This T cell receptor beta chain is from a study of CD8+ T cells in alopecia areata. The wider study: Tofacitinib administration to treated patients was oral, at 5 to 10 mg twice daily. Broader study findings: Links between baseline CD8+ expansion and response need larger treated cohorts.

Treatment meaning: oral pan-JAK inhibitor, 5-10 mg twice daily. Trimming removed 7 bases from V and 5 bases from J, with 20 bases in between. The CDR3 runs 14 residues. CDR1 and CDR2 from the germline V gene are GTSNPN and SVGIG (reference sequence). Concerning this clone itself: Its specificity is unknown.

The sequencing template was cDNA reverse transcribed from extracted RNA. The table came from immunoSEQ multiplex PCR; TCRdb's copy has only in-frame clones and leaves some out. This table holds over 100,000 clones, under 60% found once. The V gene is TRBV30, the J gene TRBJ1-1, with D unresolved. The source of this sequence is a human donor with alopecia areata. The material was CD8+ T cells sorted from blood, obtained at week 24, from a patient treated with tofacitinib. CDR3 coding DNA: TGTGCCTTACCCGGGCCCCAAGGGCGTACTGAAGCTTTCTTT. Its translation is CALPGPQGRTEAFF.